The source of this T cell receptor (beta chain) is a study of shared clonotypes between healthy human individuals (dated by TCRdb to 2020 to 2021). About the study as a whole: Three men and two women, aged 18 to 49 years, made up the cohort. To increase sequencing depth and limit assay-specific biases, TCR repertoire library preparation and sequencing were carried out by different laboratories using diverse techniques. Leukapheresis yielded between about 0.85 and 9 billion PBMCs per donor. Blood TCR repertoires of five healthy adults were deeply sequenced to estimate repertoire size and the extent of clonotype sharing between individuals. For each donor, CD4 naive and CD4 memory were each given three plates, CD8 naive was given two plates, and CD8 memory was given one plate.

The investigation overall reported the following: Pairwise subsampling led to the expectation that sequencing depth would affect the degree of clonotype sharing among donors. Only blood was sampled, and tissue TCR repertoires likely differ from those in blood. Naive subsets generally had larger estimated clonotype richness than memory subsets. Compared with non-shared clonotypes, clonotypes shared by all four sorted-subset donors had higher generation probabilities. Across four donors, roughly 5.4% of naive CD4, roughly 3.3% of naive CD8, 2.3% of memory CD4, and approximately 0.4% of memory CD8 clonotypes were shared. The genetic and exposure-history diversity represented was limited by the small number of donors. Rarefaction of sorted-subset datasets indicated incomplete sequencing despite the large sequencing depth.

In the case of this clone: The antigen this receptor binds is unknown. The record has no base qualities; no much larger clone is one base away.

TCR CDR3 regions were amplified from genomic DNA by multiplex PCR using the deep immunoSEQ assay. For each cell subset, the extracted genomic DNA was distributed evenly across all wells of several immunoSEQ 96-well plates, and each plate served as one replicate. For sorted subsets, each replicate PCR was loaded with about 0.2 ug genomic DNA, equivalent to some 31,000 T cell genomes. Purified libraries were measured with a Qubit 3.0 fluorometer, size-checked on a Bioanalyzer 2100, and measured again with the KAPA Library Quantification kit. A separate single-read 150-cycle Illumina NextSeq 550 flow cell was used to sequence each immunoSEQ 96-well plate. As for how the authors treated the data: The immunoSEQ output contained only junctional sequences without quality scores, so filtering could not match that applied to full-length reads. To assign V/J genes and CDR3, sequences were annotated against IMGT germline references using PyIR, a Python wrapper for IgBLAST v1.9. Any read was removed if the V/J assignment was weak (E-value above 1e-6), the CDR3 was missing, or the read contained stop codons, out-of-frame junctions, or ambiguous translated residues. V3J clonotypes were defined as sequences sharing an identical inferred V gene, J gene, and CDR3 amino acid sequence. To compute the percentage overlap between repertoires, the number of shared unique clonotypes was divided by the size of the smaller repertoire. Richness of each repertoire was evaluated using RTK rarefaction, the Chao1 estimator, and Recon v2.1 estimates of unobserved clonotypes. OLGA was used to compute generation probabilities for all TCRbeta clonotypes that the gDNA method yielded from several donors. Sourced from immuneACCESS, this table was stored by TCRdb with only in-frame sequences that have V and J called. A share of the clones is absent; for the studies checked, an unresolved V gene accounts for under half, and the remainder has no known explanation. D and trimming were read from the DNA, whereas the V and J calls and clone size are those reported in that table. The sample data list over a million clones, and approximately 98.5% of these were observed just once. Of the sample, around 0.33% falls within the top ten clones.

Including the terminal cysteine and phenylalanine, the CDR3 comprises 11 residues. The entry retains the CDR3 DNA only, 33 bases that are in frame from base 1. The germline ends are 11 bases apart after V is trimmed by 7 bases and J by 5 bases. According to the germline V gene (reference sequence), CDR1 reads DFQATT and CDR2 reads SNEGSKA. The donors were healthy, HIV-negative adults with no recently reported acute infections or vaccinations. Every donor was a Caucasian adult living in Nashville, Tennessee, USA. Magnetic negative selection was used to enrich CD4+ T cells, after which naive cells were positively selected on CD45RA and the negative fraction became the memory subset. After blood collection by leukapheresis, PBMCs were isolated using Ficoll-Histopaque density gradient centrifugation and then cryopreserved in the vapor phase of liquid nitrogen. Analytical flow cytometry was used to check the purity and quantity of every magnetically sorted T cell population. Genomic DNA was isolated from every sorted fraction and measured by UV absorbance on a Nanodrop 2000c.

Here the chain combines TRBV20-1 and TRBJ2-5; the D segment cannot be called with confidence. Sequenced input: naive CD4+ T cells sorted from blood. In the paper's terms, the cell subset or site label means: CD45RA+ positively selected. The receptor comes from a man aged 30 to 39 in good health. The CDR3 region: CSGILSETQYF. The sequenced DNA is TGCAGTGGGATCTTAAGCGAGACCCAGTACTTC.